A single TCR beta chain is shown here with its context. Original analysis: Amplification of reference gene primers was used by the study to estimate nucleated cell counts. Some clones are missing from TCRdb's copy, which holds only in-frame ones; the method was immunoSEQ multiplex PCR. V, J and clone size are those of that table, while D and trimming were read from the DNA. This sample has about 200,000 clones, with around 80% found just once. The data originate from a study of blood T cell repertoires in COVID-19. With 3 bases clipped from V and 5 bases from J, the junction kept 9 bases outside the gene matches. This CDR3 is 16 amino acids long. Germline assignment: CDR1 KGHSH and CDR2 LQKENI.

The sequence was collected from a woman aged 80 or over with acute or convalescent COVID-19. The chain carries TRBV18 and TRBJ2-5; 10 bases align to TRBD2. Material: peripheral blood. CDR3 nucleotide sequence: TGTGCCAGCTCACCCGGGGAGCGGGGGGGCTGGGAGACCCAGTACTTC. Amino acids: CASSPGERGGWETQYF. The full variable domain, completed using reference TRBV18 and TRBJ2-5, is NAGVMQNPRHLVRRRGQEARLRCSPMKGHSHVYWYRQLPEEGLKFMVYLQKENIIDESGMPKERFSAEFPKEGPSILRIQQVVRGDSAAYFCASSPGERGGWETQYFGPGTRLLVL.